The next 27 T cell receptor beta chains were all read from a single sample in a study of spatial heterogeneity in lung cancer. Study results and limitations: Tumoral mutation counts were tracked by counts of expanded intratumoral alpha and beta TCRs.

The antigens of these receptors remain unknown. TCRdb used MiXCR to reprocess the 5' RACE reads, holding one entry per CDR3 protein. The sample has about 6,000 distinct CDR3 sequences, about 14% seen once. Time point given: sample taken at primary tumor resection. Specimen: lung tumor tissue, collected at surgery. Every receptor here comes from a male donor with early-stage non-small cell lung cancer.

On this clonotype itself: This beta chain turned up in a library designed for alpha chains; as an off-target read, its abundance says little. The chain recombines TRBV12-3 or TRBV12-4 with TRBJ2-5, with 7 nucleotides matching TRBD2. The CDR3 length is 14 residues. V trimming: 5 bases; J trimming: 2 bases; junction bases outside the gene matches: 5. CDR3 in amino acids: CASSLIAGQETQYF. CDR3 sequence (DNA): TGTGCCAGCAGTCTAATAGCGGGTCAAGAGACCCAGTACTTC.

This clonotype was seen at least ten times. As an off-target read in a library built for alpha chains, this beta chain has a frequency of little significance. The chain couples TRBV6-5 to TRBJ2-2; 12 bases line up with TRBD2. Looked up from germline, CDR1 is MNHEY and CDR2 is SVGAGI. The CDR3 covers 17 residues. V lost 5 bases and J lost 4; bases outside the gene matches: 8. The chain's CDR3 is CASSRRLAGAVTGELFF. The CDR3 nucleotides are TGTGCCAGCAGTCGTCGACTAGCGGGAGCCGTCACCGGGGAGCTGTTTTTT.

In the case of this clonotype: The library was designed around alpha chains, so this beta chain is a stray read whose abundance carries little weight. The gene calls are TRBV20-1 and TRBJ1-2; D gene uncertain. The CDR3 extends over 14 amino acids. Trimming removed 6 bases from V and 5 bases from J, with 19 bases in between. CDR1 and CDR2 from the germline V gene are DFQATT and SNEGSKA (reference sequence). CDR3 sequence: CSAKPTGRPYGYTF. The CDR3 nucleotides are TGCAGTGCCAAGCCAACGGGCCGCCCGTATGGCTACACCTTC.

In its sample, this clonotype is medium-sized. Since the library was made to target alpha chains, this beta chain is a stray read and its abundance is not meaningful. The chain is built from TRBV5-1 and TRBJ1-1, with D maybe TRBD1 (5 bases). The germline CDR1 and CDR2 sequences are SGHRS and YFSETQ. The CDR3 covers 15 residues. V was trimmed by 5 bases and J by 0 bases, leaving 14 bases between them. The CDR3 bases are TGCGCCAGCAGTCCAGGGCGGACCTTGAACACTGAAGCTTTCTTT. Protein product: CASSPGRTLNTEAFF.

This clonotype is labeled medium-sized. The size of this beta chain means little, since it is a stray read in a library made for alpha chains. This sequence joins TRBV7-9 and TRBJ2-1; 7 bases line up with TRBD2. The junction had 7 bases not matched to a gene; V was cut back by 4 bases and J by 4 bases. CDR1 is SEHNR and CDR2 is FQNEAQ in the germline V gene (reference sequence). The CDR3 consists of 15 residues. The CDR3 protein is CASSSASGIYNEQFF. The DNA for the CDR3 is TGTGCCAGCAGCTCCGCTAGCGGAATTTACAATGAGCAGTTCTTC.

By share, this clonotype counts as medium-sized. A library prepared for alpha chains yielded this beta chain as an off-target read; its size is of little meaning. V gene TRBV7-9 combines with J gene TRBJ1-6; 11 positions match TRBD1. Germline V gives CDR1 SEHNR, CDR2 FQNEAQ (reference sequence). CDR3 length equals 16 residues. J was trimmed by 9 bases and V by 4 bases; bases with no gene match: 8. This CDR3 is CASSSTTGQGGSPLHF. For the CDR3, the DNA is TGTGCCAGCAGCTCCACGACGGGACAGGGGGGTTCACCCCTCCACTTT.

This clonotype came up many times. The library was designed around alpha chains, so this beta chain is a stray read whose abundance carries little weight. V and J are TRBV30 and TRBJ2-4; D uncertain. V lost 0 bases, J lost 3 bases, and 15 bases lay in between. The CDR3 contains 16 residues. Per germline, CDR1 GTSNPN and CDR2 SVGIG (reference sequence). DNA for the CDR3: TGTGCCTGGAGTGTACAAGGAGTGTTGGTCAAAAACATTCAGTACTTC. It codes for CAWSVQGVLVKNIQYF.

This clonotype is labeled medium-sized (0.01 to 0.1%). This beta chain slipped into a library made for alpha chains as a stray read, so its size is not meaningful. The chain joins TRBV6-5 to TRBJ1-2, with D unresolved. This CDR3 is 14 amino acids long. V shed 0 bases and J shed 5 bases, with 10 bases lying between them. CDR1 MNHEY and CDR2 SVGAGI come from the germline V gene. The CDR3 DNA is TGTGCCAGCAGTTACTCTTCAGCGGGGTATGGCTACACCTTC. Protein: CASSYSSAGYGYTF.

By share, this clonotype ranks as medium-sized. This beta chain turned up in a library designed for alpha chains; as an off-target read, its abundance says little. The J gene is TRBJ1-5, the V gene TRBV20-1, with a possible D match to TRBD1 (6 bases). There are 15 residues in the CDR3. V was cut by 0 bases and J by 1 base, with 10 bases left in between. Germline V gene data show CDR1 as DFQATT and CDR2 as SNEGSKA (reference sequence). The CDR3 DNA is TGCAGTGCTAGAGATGGACAGAGAAGCAATCAGCCCCAGCATTTT. Translation gives CSARDGQRSNQPQHF.

This clonotype is medium-sized. The library was designed around alpha chains, so this beta chain is a stray read whose abundance carries little weight. The chain couples TRBV5-1 to TRBJ2-3; a possible D gene is TRBD2 (6 bases). Trimming left V 3 bases short and J 4 bases short, with 18 bases between. Germline CDR1 and CDR2: SGHRS and YFSETQ. This CDR3 is 16 amino acids long. CDR3 sequence: CASSSLYGGKADTQYF. The CDR3 nucleotides are TGCGCCAGCAGCTCACTCTACGGCGGGAAAGCAGATACGCAGTATTTT.

By its share, this clonotype is medium-sized. Being off target in a library aimed at alpha chains, this beta chain has a size of little meaning. The chain couples TRBV2 to TRBJ2-7, with TRBD1 matching 8 bases. The CDR3 is made up of 15 amino acids. Germline V gene lookup returns CDR1 SNHLY and CDR2 FYNNEI. Trimming took 2 bases from V and 6 from J; bases not matched to a gene: 9. CDR3 DNA: TGTGCCAGCAGTGAAACCAGGGGGCAGTTTCTCGAGCAGTACTTC. The encoded protein is CASSETRGQFLEQYF. The whole variable domain, remainder taken from reference TRBV2 and TRBJ2-7, is EPEVTQTPSHQVTQMGQEVILRCVPISNHLYFYWYRQILGQKVEFLVSFYNNEISEKSEIFDDQFSVERPDGSNFTLKIRSTKLEDSAMYFCASSETRGQFLEQYFGPGTRLTVT.

This clonotype rates as medium-sized. This beta chain is a stray sequence in a library constructed for alpha chains; its clone size is not meaningful. The genes are TRBV7-8 and TRBJ2-5; the match to TRBD2 covers 12 bases. Germline CDR1 is SGHVS and CDR2 is FQNEAQ. Unmatched junction bases numbered 3, after V lost 1 base and J lost 6 bases. The CDR3 runs to 15 residues. The CDR3 loop is CASSLVGLAGKTQYF. Written as DNA, the CDR3 is TGTGCCAGCAGCTTAGTAGGACTAGCGGGAAAGACCCAGTACTTC.

This clonotype appeared many times. As an off-target read in a library built for alpha chains, this beta chain has a frequency of little significance. The chain employs TRBV20-1 and TRBJ2-7; D remains ambiguous. The germline V gene encodes CDR1 DFQATT and CDR2 SNEGSKA (reference sequence). This CDR3 contains 10 residues. V lost 4 bases, J lost 0 bases, and 1 base lay in between. DNA for the CDR3: TGCAGTGCTAACTCCTACGAGCAGTACTTC. It yields the protein CSANSYEQYF.

Notes on this clonotype: In a library made to pick up alpha chains, this beta chain is a stray read with a size that means little. The CDR3 nucleotides are TGTGCCAGCAGCTTACGATCAGGGCAAGAGACCCAGTACTTC. It specifies CASSLRSGQETQYF. The chain links TRBV7-6 to TRBJ2-5; a possible D gene is TRBD1 (5 bases). V shed 2 bases and J shed 2 bases, with 9 bases lying between them. This CDR3 is built from 14 residues. Germline V CDR1 and CDR2: SGHVS, FNYEAQ.

By frequency in the sample, this clonotype is medium-sized. This beta chain is a stray read from a library made for alpha chains; its abundance is not meaningful. V gene TRBV28 combines with J gene TRBJ2-3, with D perhaps matching TRBD2 (6 bases). Germline lookup yields CDR1 MDHEN and CDR2 SYDVKM. This CDR3 spans 14 amino acids. Deletions cut 2 bases from V and 4 bases from J, with 10 bases between. The chain's CDR3 is CASSLGGNADTQYF. CDR3 in DNA: TGTGCCAGCAGTTTAGGGGGGAACGCAGATACGCAGTATTTT.

By its share, this clonotype is medium-sized. Within a library made for alpha chains, this beta chain is off target, and its count is uninformative. V is TRBV20-1 and J is TRBJ2-1; 11 bases are shared with TRBD2. The V segment lost 1 base and the J segment 0 bases; nucleotides outside the gene matches: 5. CDR3 length: 17 residues. CDR1 is DFQATT, CDR2 SNEGSKA, per germline (reference sequence). The CDR3: CSARVLAGDLSYNEQFF. CDR3 nucleotide sequence: TGCAGTGCTAGAGTACTAGCGGGAGACCTCTCCTACAATGAGCAGTTCTTC.

Notes on this clonotype: Found in a library prepared for alpha chains, this beta chain is an off-target read, and its abundance has little meaning. The V gene is TRBV7-8, the J gene TRBJ2-5; D is ambiguous. Germline-derived CDR1 and CDR2 are SGHVS and FQNEAQ. The V and J ends lost 1 base and 5 bases respectively, with 14 bases between them. CDR3 length: 15 amino acids. The CDR3 bases are TGTGCCAGCAGCTTAGAATTAGTCGGACCCGAGACCCAGTACTTC. This translates into CASSLELVGPETQYF.

This clonotype rates as medium-sized. This beta chain appears as a stray read in a library generated for alpha chains; its size is not informative. This sequence joins TRBV18 and TRBJ2-2; no clear D gene. V dropped 2 bases and J dropped 4 bases, with 8 bases sitting between them. Germline loops: CDR1 KGHSH, CDR2 LQKENI. This CDR3 is built from 14 residues. The CDR3 region is CASSPEGSTGELFF. DNA for the CDR3: TGTGCCAGCTCACCAGAAGGTTCCACCGGGGAGCTGTTTTTT.

Turning to this clonotype: Within a library made for alpha chains, this beta chain is off target, and its count is uninformative. This chain joins TRBV18 and TRBJ1-1; D gene ambiguous. The CDR3 is 13 residues long. Germline-derived CDR1 and CDR2 are KGHSH and LQKENI. V lost 4 bases, J lost 1 base, and 7 bases lay in between. DNA of the CDR3: TGTGCCAGCTCACAGGGAGAGAACACTGAAGCTTTCTTT. Protein product: CASSQGENTEAFF.

As to this clonotype: This beta chain represents an off-target read in a library built for alpha chains; its size is of limited meaning. The V and J genes are TRBV5-6 and TRBJ2-7; D is ambiguous. The V gene lost 2 bases and the J gene lost 1 base, with 10 bases spanning the gap. This CDR3 spans 14 amino acids. Germline CDR1 SGHDT, CDR2 YYEEEE. CDR3 amino acids: CASSFGYGSYEQYF. DNA of the CDR3: TGTGCCAGCAGCTTTGGATACGGGTCCTACGAGCAGTACTTC. Using reference TRBV5-6 and TRBJ2-7 for the parts outside the CDR3, the full variable domain is DAGVTQSPTHLIKTRGQQVTLRCSPKSGHDTVSWYQQALGQGPQFIFQYYEEEERQRGNFPDRFSGHQFPNYSSELNVNALLLGDSALYLCASSFGYGSYEQYFGPGTRLTVT.

This clonotype came up many times. Being off target in a library aimed at alpha chains, this beta chain has a size of little meaning. The genes are TRBV5-1 and TRBJ1-2; D is undetermined. This CDR3 is 11 amino acids long. The V and J ends lost 5 bases and 7 bases respectively, with 9 bases between them. Germline V gives CDR1 SGHRS, CDR2 YFSETQ. The CDR3 sequence is CASSTGGGYTF. For the CDR3, the DNA is TGCGCCAGCAGTACCGGCGGTGGCTACACCTTC.

There are many counts of this clonotype. In a library made to pick up alpha chains, this beta chain is a stray read with a size that means little. The chain is built from TRBV6-1 and TRBJ2-3; D gene ambiguous. Germline V gene sequence: CDR1 MNHNS, CDR2 SASEGT. The CDR3 is 13 amino acids. V was clipped by 4 bases and J by 7 bases, with 12 bases between them. The CDR3 protein is CASSGELFYTQYF. The CDR3 nucleotides are TGTGCCAGCAGTGGCGAGTTATTCTATACGCAGTATTTT.

This clonotype counts as medium-sized (0.01 to 0.1%). This beta chain is an unintended read in a library built for alpha chains; its size means little. This chain uses TRBV20-1 with TRBJ2-5; TRBD2 might be the D (5 bases). Germline V CDR1 and CDR2: DFQATT, SNEGSKA (reference sequence). This CDR3 is built from 14 residues. V was trimmed by 3 bases and J by 5 bases, leaving 16 bases between them. CDR3 region: CSASPGFGLETQYF. The CDR3 coding sequence is TGCAGTGCTAGTCCGGGGTTTGGGTTGGAGACCCAGTACTTC.

In its sample, this clonotype was seen many times. This beta chain came through as a stray read in a library set up for alpha chains, and its size says little. This chain joins TRBV6-2 or TRBV6-3 and TRBJ1-5; unclear D gene. V dropped 5 bases and J dropped 5 bases, with 16 bases sitting between them. Germline-derived CDR1 and CDR2 are MNHEY and SVGEGT. The CDR3 totals 15 residues. The CDR3 loop reads CASSGSWILDQPQHF. The CDR3 nucleotides read TGTGCCAGCAGTGGATCTTGGATCTTAGATCAGCCCCAGCATTTT.

In this sample, this clonotype turned up a few times. In a library made to pick up alpha chains, this beta chain is a stray read with a size that means little. The chain couples TRBV5-1 to TRBJ1-4; TRBD1 might be the D (5 bases). The V gene's germline CDR1 is SGHRS and CDR2 YFSETQ. This CDR3 has 14 amino acids. Trimming took off 2 bases at V and 6 bases at J, with 11 bases between the two ends. CDR3 coding DNA: TGCGCCAGCAGCTTCCAGGGTTGGGATGAAAAACTGTTTTTT. Translated, it gives CASSFQGWDEKLFF.

As to this clonotype: A library prepared for alpha chains yielded this beta chain as an off-target read; its size is of little meaning. The gene calls are TRBV20-1 and TRBJ2-7; no clear D. The germline V gene has CDR1 DFQATT and CDR2 SNEGSKA (reference sequence). Trimming took 5 bases from V and 3 from J, leaving 14 bases between them. CDR3 length equals 13 residues. For the CDR3, the DNA is TGCAGTGCTGCAGCCGGGTCCTACTACGAGCAGTACTTC. Protein: CSAAAGSYYEQYF.

In this sample, this clonotype turned up many times. This beta chain represents an off-target read in a library built for alpha chains; its size is of limited meaning. The chain combines TRBV7-8 with TRBJ2-7; D call uncertain. The CDR3 totals 13 residues. Deletions cut 0 bases from V and 7 bases from J, with 10 bases between. Germline V gives CDR1 SGHVS, CDR2 FQNEAQ. Here the CDR3 DNA reads TGTGCCAGCAGCTTAGCGCTAGACTTTGAGCAGTACTTC. This sequence encodes CASSLALDFEQYF. The complete variable domain, with remaining parts taken from reference TRBV7-8 and TRBJ2-7, reads GAGVSQSPRYKVAKRGQDVALRCDPISGHVSLFWYQQALGQGPEFLTYFQNEAQLDKSGLPSDRFFAERPEGSVSTLKIQRTQQEDSAVYLCASSLALDFEQYFGPGTRLTVT.